The TCR beta chain described here comes from a study of T-cell memory formation after mild COVID-19. Study at large: TCR clusters were largely donor specific.

This CDR3 has 17 residues. Per germline, CDR1 MGHRA and CDR2 YSYEKL. Trimming left V 0 bases short and J 0 bases short, with 14 bases between. This clonotype was counted at least ten times. Its specificity is unknown. TCR alpha and TCR beta cDNA libraries carrying sample barcodes and UMIs came from 5'RACE with constant-segment primers. One entry per CDR3 protein, called by TCRdb with MiXCR from the 5' RACE reads. The sample lists roughly 35,000 distinct CDR3 sequences; about 21% were seen once. Study observations and caveats: Cross-reactive memory appears to have joined, as suggested by some responding clones showing up in pre-infection memory. Clones that got smaller from day 15 to 85 had even CD4/CD8, while clones growing later tipped toward CD4+.

The sequence derives from an adult who had mild COVID-19 (a few samples of this study predate the infection). Cell type and time point are not known. V usage is TRBV4-1 and J usage is TRBJ1-1, with a weak D call TRBD1 (5 bases). Source material: PBMCs or a T cell subset sorted from them (not recorded which). CDR3 DNA sequence: TGCGCCAGCAGCCAAGATCTGACCGGACATTTGAACACTGAAGCTTTCTTT. Its translation is CASSQDLTGHLNTEAFF.